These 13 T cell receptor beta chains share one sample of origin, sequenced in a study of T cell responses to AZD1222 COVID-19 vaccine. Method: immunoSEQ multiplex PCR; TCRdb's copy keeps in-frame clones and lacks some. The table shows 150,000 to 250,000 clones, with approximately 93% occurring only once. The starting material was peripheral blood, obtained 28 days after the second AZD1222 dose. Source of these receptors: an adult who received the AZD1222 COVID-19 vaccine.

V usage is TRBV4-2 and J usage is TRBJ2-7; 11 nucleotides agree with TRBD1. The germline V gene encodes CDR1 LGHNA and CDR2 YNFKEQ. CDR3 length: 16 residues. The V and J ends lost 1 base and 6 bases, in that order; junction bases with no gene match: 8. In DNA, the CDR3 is TGTGCCAGCAGCCAAGGGCGGACAGGGGGCGAGAGCGAGCAGTACTTC. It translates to CASSQGRTGGESEQYF.

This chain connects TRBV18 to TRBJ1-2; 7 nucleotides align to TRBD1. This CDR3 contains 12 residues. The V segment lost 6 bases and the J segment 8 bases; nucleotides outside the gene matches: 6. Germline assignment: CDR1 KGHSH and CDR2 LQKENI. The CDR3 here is CASSQQGTGYTF. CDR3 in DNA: TGTGCCAGCTCTCAACAGGGGACGGGCTACACCTTC.

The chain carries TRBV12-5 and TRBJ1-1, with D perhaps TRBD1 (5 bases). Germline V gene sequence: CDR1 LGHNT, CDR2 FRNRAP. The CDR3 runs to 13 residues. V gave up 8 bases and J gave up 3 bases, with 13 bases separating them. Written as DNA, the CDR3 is TGTGCTAGTACAAGGGGCTTGGACACTGAAGCTTTCTTT. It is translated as CASTRGLDTEAFF.

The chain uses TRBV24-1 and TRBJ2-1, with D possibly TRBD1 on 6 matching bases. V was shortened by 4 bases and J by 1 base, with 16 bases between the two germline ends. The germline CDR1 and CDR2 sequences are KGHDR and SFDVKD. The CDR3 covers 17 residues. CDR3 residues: CATSEYRDPSSYNEQFF. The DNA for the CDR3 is TGTGCCACCAGTGAATACAGGGACCCAAGTTCCTACAATGAGCAGTTCTTC.

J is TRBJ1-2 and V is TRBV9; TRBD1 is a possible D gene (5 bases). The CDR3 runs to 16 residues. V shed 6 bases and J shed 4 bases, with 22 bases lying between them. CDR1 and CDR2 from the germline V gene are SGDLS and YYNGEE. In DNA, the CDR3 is TGTGCCAGCACCCCCGGGGACGGGGAGAGAGGCTATGGCTACACCTTC. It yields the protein CASTPGDGERGYGYTF. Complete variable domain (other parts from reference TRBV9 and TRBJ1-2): DSGVTQTPKHLITATGQRVTLRCSPRSGDLSVYWYQQSLDQGLQFLIQYYNGEERAKGNILERFSAQQFPDLHSELNLSSLELGDSALYFCASTPGDGERGYGYTFGSGTRLTVV.

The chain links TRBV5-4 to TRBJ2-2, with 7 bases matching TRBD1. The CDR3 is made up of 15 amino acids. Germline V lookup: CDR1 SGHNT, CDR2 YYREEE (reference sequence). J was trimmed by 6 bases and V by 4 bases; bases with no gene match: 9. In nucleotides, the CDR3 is TGTGCCAGCAGCATAGGGGGCAGGGCCGCCGGGGAGCTGTTTTTT. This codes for CASSIGGRAAGELFF.

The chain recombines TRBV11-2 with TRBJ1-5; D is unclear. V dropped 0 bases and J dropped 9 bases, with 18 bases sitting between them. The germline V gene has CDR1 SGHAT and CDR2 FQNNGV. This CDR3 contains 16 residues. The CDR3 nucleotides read TGTGCCAGCAGCTTAGATCGAGTCAGGTGGGTAGGGCCCCAGCATTTT. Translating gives CASSLDRVRWVGPQHF.

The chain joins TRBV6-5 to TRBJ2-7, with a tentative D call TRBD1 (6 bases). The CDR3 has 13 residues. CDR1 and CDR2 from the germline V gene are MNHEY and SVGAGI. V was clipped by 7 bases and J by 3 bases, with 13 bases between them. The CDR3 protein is CASTRGVGYEQYF. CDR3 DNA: TGTGCCAGCACCAGGGGAGTCGGCTACGAGCAGTACTTC.

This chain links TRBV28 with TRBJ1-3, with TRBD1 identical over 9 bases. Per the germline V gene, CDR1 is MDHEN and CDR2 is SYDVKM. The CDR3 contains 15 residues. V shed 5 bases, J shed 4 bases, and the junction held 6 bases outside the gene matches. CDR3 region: CASSPPGQGGNTIYF. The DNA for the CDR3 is TGTGCCAGCAGTCCACCCGGACAGGGGGGAAACACCATATATTTT.

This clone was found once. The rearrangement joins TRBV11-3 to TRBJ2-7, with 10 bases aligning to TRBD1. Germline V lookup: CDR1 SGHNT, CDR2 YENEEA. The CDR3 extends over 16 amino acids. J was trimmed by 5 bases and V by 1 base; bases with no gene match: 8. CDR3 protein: CASSLGQGARRNEQYF. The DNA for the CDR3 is TGTGCCAGCAGCTTAGGACAGGGGGCTCGGAGGAACGAGCAGTACTTC.

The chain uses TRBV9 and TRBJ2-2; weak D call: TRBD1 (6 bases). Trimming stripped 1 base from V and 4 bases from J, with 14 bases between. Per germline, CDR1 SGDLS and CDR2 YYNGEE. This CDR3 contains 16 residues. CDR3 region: CASSVRRDTTTGELFF. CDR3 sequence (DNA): TGTGCCAGCAGCGTACGCCGGGACACAACCACCGGGGAGCTGTTTTTT. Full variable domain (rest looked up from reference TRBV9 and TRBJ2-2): DSGVTQTPKHLITATGQRVTLRCSPRSGDLSVYWYQQSLDQGLQFLIQYYNGEERAKGNILERFSAQQFPDLHSELNLSSLELGDSALYFCASSVRRDTTTGELFFGEGSRLTVL.

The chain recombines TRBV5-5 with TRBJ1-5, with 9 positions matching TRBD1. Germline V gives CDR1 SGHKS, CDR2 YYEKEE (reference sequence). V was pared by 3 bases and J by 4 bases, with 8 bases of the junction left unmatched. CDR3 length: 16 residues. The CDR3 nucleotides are TGTGCCAGCAGCTCCGGGGACAGGGAGGTGAATCAGCCCCAGCATTTT. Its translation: CASSSGDREVNQPQHF.

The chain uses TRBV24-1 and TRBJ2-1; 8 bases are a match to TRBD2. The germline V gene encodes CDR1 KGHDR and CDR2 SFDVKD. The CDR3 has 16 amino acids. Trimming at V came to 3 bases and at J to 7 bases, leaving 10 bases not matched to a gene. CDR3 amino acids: CATSDTGGPLKNEQFF. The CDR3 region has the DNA TGTGCCACCAGTGATACGGGGGGGCCTTTGAAGAATGAGCAGTTCTTC.